The rows below give T cell receptor beta chains drawn from one sample of a study of somatic mutations in cytotoxic T cells in rheumatoid arthritis. Sequenced by immunoSEQ multiplex PCR; TCRdb stores in-frame clones only, minus some. The top ten hold 5.2% of the sample, which has about 25,000 clones, more than 75% seen once. Material: CD8+ T cells sorted from blood. Receptor source: a man in his forties or fifties in good health. Each CDR3 is given with its conserved first and last residue. The D gene is left open where the match is weak. Clone size is shown for a subset of rows, as once, few, many or a class of expanded clone.

D,size,V,J,DNA,CDR3
.,.,TRBV7-9,TRBJ2-5,TGTGCCAGCAGCACTGTGCGGCAAGAGACCCAGTACTTC,CASSTVRQETQYF
.,once,TRBV5-1,TRBJ2-3,TGCGCCAGCAGCTTGTTGGGAAACCAAGCGGATACGCAGTATTTT,CASSLLGNQADTQYF
.,.,TRBV7-9,TRBJ1-1,TGTGCCAGCAGCTCCCGAAACACTGAAGCTTTCTTT,CASSSRNTEAFF
TRBD2,.,TRBV9,TRBJ2-1,TGTGCCAGCAGCGGAACTAGCGGGAGGTGGGGCTCCTACAATGAGCAGTTCTTC,CASSGTSGRWGSYNEQFF
TRBD1,.,TRBV5-1,TRBJ1-4,TGCGCCAGCAGAGGGACAGGGACCGCTAATGAAAAACTGTTTTTT,CASRGTGTANEKLFF
TRBD2,.,TRBV7-6,TRBJ2-7,TGTGCCAGCAGTCCTTTAGCGGGAGAGGGTGAGCAGTACTTC,CASSPLAGEGEQYF
TRBD2,.,TRBV2,TRBJ2-3,TGTGCCAGCATTTACGGGAGGGCCCGTCCAGATACGCAGTATTTT,CASIYGRARPDTQYF
.,few,TRBV5-1,TRBJ2-1,TGCGCCAGCAGCTTGGCGGGCAATGAGCAGTTCTTC,CASSLAGNEQFF
.,.,TRBV10-2,TRBJ2-1,TGCGCCAGCAGTGGCAACCGGGACCCCGGGGGAAGCAATGAGCAGTTCTTC,CASSGNRDPGGSNEQFF
TRBD2,.,TRBV2,TRBJ2-1,TGTGCCAGCAGTGAGGTAGCGGGAGCTGGGAACAATGAGCAGTTCTTC,CASSEVAGAGNNEQFF
.,.,TRBV5-6,TRBJ2-3,TGTGCCAGCAGCTCCGCGCCCGGCCAGGGGGATACGCAGTATTTT,CASSSAPGQGDTQYF
.,few,TRBV10-3,TRBJ2-7,TGTGCCATCAGTGAGTTCAGCGCCAAGGAGCAGTACTTC,CAISEFSAKEQYF
.,.,TRBV25-1,TRBJ2-2,TGTGCCAGCAGTGATAGACCGGCTGGGGAGCTGTTTTTT,CASSDRPAGELFF
TRBD2,.,TRBV2,TRBJ2-7,TGTGCCACCCGGACTAGCGGGAGATACGAGCAGTACTTC,CATRTSGRYEQYF
TRBD1,.,TRBV27,TRBJ2-7,TGTGCCAGCAGTTTCCGGGACAGACCCTACGAGCAGTACTTC,CASSFRDRPYEQYF
.,.,TRBV7-6,TRBJ1-4,TGTGCCAGCAGCTTAGGTACGGGGGCCGGTGAAAAACTGTTTTTT,CASSLGTGAGEKLFF
TRBD2,.,TRBV2,TRBJ2-7,TGTGCCAGCACTAGCGGGACGAGCTCCTACGAGCAGTACTTC,CASTSGTSSYEQYF
.,.,TRBV7-6,TRBJ2-7,TGTGCCAGCAGCTTAGACCCCGGCGGGCTGTCCTACGAGCAGTACTTC,CASSLDPGGLSYEQYF
TRBD2,.,TRBV7-9,TRBJ2-1,TGTGCCAGCACCTCTGGGACTAGCAAACTAAATGAGCAGTTCTTC,CASTSGTSKLNEQFF
TRBD1,.,TRBV10-3,TRBJ2-6,TGTGCCATCCTCCGGGACAGGGGTCGTTCTGGGGCCAACGTCCTGACTTTC,CAILRDRGRSGANVLTF
TRBD1,.,TRBV29-1,TRBJ1-1,TGCAGCGTTGAAACAGGGGGCATTACTGAAGCTTTCTTT,CSVETGGITEAFF
TRBD1,.,TRBV5-6,TRBJ2-7,TGTGCCAGCAGCTATCGGGACAGGGTAAACGAGCAGTACTTC,CASSYRDRVNEQYF
TRBD2,.,TRBV5-4,TRBJ2-7,TGTGCCAGCAGCTTCGGGGGGGGAGACGAGCAGTACTTC,CASSFGGGDEQYF
.,.,TRBV29-1,TRBJ2-5,TGCAGCGTTGACTACCACGGAAGCCGGGACCAGTACTTC,CSVDYHGSRDQYF
TRBD2,.,TRBV11-2,TRBJ2-1,TGTGCCAGCAGCTTATGGAGTCTAGCGGATTACAATGAGCAGTTCTTC,CASSLWSLADYNEQFF
TRBD1,.,TRBV13,TRBJ2-4,TGTGCCAGCAGCACAAGATCCCGGCGTGGGGGACAGGGAATAGCCAAAAACATTCAGTACTTC,CASSTRSRRGGQGIAKNIQYF
.,once,TRBV5-4,TRBJ1-1,TGTGCCAGCAGCTTGTACCGGGACCCTCGAGACGCTGAAGCTTTCTTT,CASSLYRDPRDAEAFF
.,.,TRBV6-6,TRBJ1-1,TGTGCCAGCAGTACCCGAAGGGGAACTTTCTTT,CASSTRRGTFF
.,.,TRBV5-1,TRBJ2-7,TGCGCCAGCAGCTTGGATCCGGGCTCCTACGAGCAGTACTTC,CASSLDPGSYEQYF
.,.,TRBV7-9,TRBJ2-5,TGTGCCAGCAGTCTGTCCGGGAGTAGAAGAGAGACCCAGTACTTC,CASSLSGSRRETQYF
.,.,TRBV6-5,TRBJ2-1,TGTGCCAGCAGTTGGGGGAATGAGCAGTTCTTC,CASSWGNEQFF
TRBD1,.,TRBV7-9,TRBJ1-5,TGTGCCAGCAGACAAAACCCTGGACAGGCAAATCAGCCCCAGCATTTT,CASRQNPGQANQPQHF
.,.,TRBV27,TRBJ1-2,TGTGCCAGCAGTTCTGGGGGGCCGGGAGGGCCACGTGGCTACACCTTC,CASSSGGPGGPRGYTF
TRBD1,.,TRBV2,TRBJ2-1,TGTGCCAGCAGTGGGGACAGCTGGAGGTCGGACAATGAGCAGTTCTTC,CASSGDSWRSDNEQFF
.,few,TRBV25-1,TRBJ2-1,TGTGCCAGCAGTGAAATTAGGGGGAAGCAGTTCTTC,CASSEIRGKQFF
.,.,TRBV7-8,TRBJ2-1,TGTGCCAGCAGCTATTACCCCGGGAAGCGTTCGTCCTACAATGAGCAGTTCTTC,CASSYYPGKRSSYNEQFF
.,.,TRBV4-1,TRBJ2-5,TGCGCCAGCAGGAACCCCAACCAAGAGACCCAGTACTTC,CASRNPNQETQYF
TRBD1,.,TRBV6-5,TRBJ1-1,TGTGCCAGCAGTTACTATCCGGGACAGATGAACACTGAAGCTTTCTTT,CASSYYPGQMNTEAFF
.,few,TRBV19,TRBJ1-4,TGTGCCAGTAGTATTACTGCGGCGGCTACTAATGAAAAACTGTTTTTT,CASSITAAATNEKLFF
.,.,TRBV2,TRBJ2-2,TGTGCCAGCAGTGAGACAGAGAACACCGGGGAGCTGTTTTTT,CASSETENTGELFF
.,.,TRBV11-3,TRBJ2-7,TGTGCCAGCAGCTTAGTTCCGGGTTCCGAGCAGTACTTC,CASSLVPGSEQYF
TRBD1,.,TRBV6-5,TRBJ2-1,TGTGCCAGCAGAACAGGGGGGAGTGAGCAGTTCTTC,CASRTGGSEQFF
.,.,TRBV7-8,TRBJ1-1,TGTGCCAGCAGCTTACCGGGACGGACGAACACTGAAGCTTTCTTT,CASSLPGRTNTEAFF
.,.,TRBV19,TRBJ1-2,TGTGCCAGTAGTAAGCCCGAACCCCTCCTGAACAGGATCTATGGCTACACCTTC,CASSKPEPLLNRIYGYTF
TRBD2,.,TRBV27,TRBJ2-1,TGTGCCAGCAGTCCCCCAGGACTAGCGGGTTACAATGAGCAGTTCTTC,CASSPPGLAGYNEQFF
TRBD1,few,TRBV5-1,TRBJ1-2,TGCGCCAGCAGCTTGGAACGGACAGGACCTGGCTACACCTTC,CASSLERTGPGYTF